The following is a T cell receptor (beta chain) sequence with its context. Its specific antigen is unknown. A read error may be the cause here, since a much bigger clone is one base away. Libraries were prepared through 5' RACE. The sequencer listed for this sample is Illumina HiSeq 2500. A second PCR of roughly 7 to 12 cycles was run with a J-beta primer mix and a sample-barcoded 5' primer. Each TCR beta cDNA molecule received a unique molecular identifier from a template-switch 5' adaptor carrying 12 random nucleotides. At least 2.5 million CDR3-containing paired-end reads were obtained from each sample. The Mint cDNA synthesis kit, primed by a TRBC-specific oligonucleotide, was used to synthesize first-strand cDNA from all RNA. After uracil-DNA glycosylase treatment, a first 18-cycle PCR used universal primers M1SS and BC2_uni_R on all cDNA. The published analysis was carried out like this. For normalization, 1 million high-quality reads were randomly selected from each sample, with every read carrying a distinct molecular identifier. Instead of being binned into consensus sequences, reads that shared molecular identifiers were thrown out. MiTCR, set to a Q25 quality threshold and the strictest error-elimination algorithm, was used for CDR3 identification, clonotype clustering and error correction. Lower-bound total TCR beta diversity was estimated with a nonparametric unseen species model using Euler transformation. TCRdb took the public reads, trimmed them with fastp at Q25, ran MiXCR for clone calling and kept in-frame beta chains. Each CDR3 protein appears once, grouped with its most common genes and DNA. These V and J calls derive from TCRdb rather than the authors' analysis. The sample contains some 1.7 million distinct CDR3 sequences, over 25% of them found a single time. The ten most abundant clones make up 7.7% of the sample.

Taken from the germline V gene (reference sequence), the CDR1 and CDR2 loops are DFQATT and SNEGSKA. The CDR3 runs 12 residues from the cysteine to the phenylalanine. CDR3 DNA only is kept here, 36 bases in frame from base 1. This sample was taken from a study of blood T cells in healthy people across ages (dated by TCRdb to 2013 to 2016). As for the study more broadly: In model experiments, template switching captured roughly one uniquely barcoded TCR beta cDNA molecule for every two T cells. The study measured age-related changes in TCR beta repertoire diversity using deep sequencing normalized with unique cDNA molecular identifiers. The donors were divided into four age groups: young (average approximately 17 years), middle-aged (around 37), aged (about 60) and long-lived (around 80). Donors of different ages were randomly distributed across sequencing lanes to avoid experimental bias. Using the same blood draw, the study looked at two additional independent replicas of 1 million unique cDNA reads for two donors, one aged 18 to 29 and the other aged 80 or older. Broad study findings and their caveats: Observed TCR beta diversity correlated strongly with the percentage of naive T cells measured by flow cytometry. Since profiling was done on bulk unsorted PBMCs, naive and antigen-experienced compartments could not be conclusively compared. Because the CMV infection status of the donors was unknown, age-related changes in expanded clonotypes may potentially have been confounded. As age increased, observed TCR beta diversity per million T cells dropped in a roughly linear way, and a significant reduction was already evident by age 40. Total diversity estimates from one million sequenced T cells were considered lower bounds and underestimates. Compared with the aged group, more naive CD4+ T cells, fewer expanded clones and increased TCR diversity were shown by the long-lived group, suggesting age selection.

The approximately 40 donors, aged roughly 6 to 100 years, were systemically healthy Caucasian individuals from Russia. Roughly 10 milliliters of peripheral blood were collected from each donor into EDTA-treated Vacutainer tubes. Ficoll-Paque density-gradient centrifugation was used to isolate PBMCs, with at least 7 million obtained per sample. Trizol reagent was used to extract total RNA from PBMCs, with at least 5 micrograms per sample. Naive CD45RAhigh/CD27high T cell percentages were measured by flow cytometry on a PBMC aliquot from every donor. The source material was blood. The sequence came from a woman in her thirties in good health. This chain is built from TRBV20-1 and TRBJ2-4, with the D gene not clear enough to name. The DNA end is more similar to TRBJ2-7, so the J call may be wrong. Read as DNA, the sequence is TGCAGTGCTAGCTATAAGGTGTACGAGCAGTACTTC. Protein translation: CSASYKVYEQYF.